These 30 T cell receptor beta chains came from one sample sequenced in a study of T cell changes during pregnancy in multiple sclerosis. Generated by immunoSEQ multiplex PCR, the TCRdb table keeps only in-frame clones and is missing some. The data hold more than 80,000 clones, with about 95% observed a single time. The source material was peripheral blood, sampled in the second trimester of pregnancy. Receptors were obtained from a female donor with multiple sclerosis, enrolled in a pregnancy study.

The gene calls are TRBV10-3 and TRBJ2-3; no clear D gene. V was trimmed by 8 bases and J by 0 bases, leaving 6 bases between them. The germline V gene has CDR1 ENHRY and CDR2 SYGVKD. The CDR3 loop spans 12 amino acids. CDR3 protein: CAIGASTDTQYF. The CDR3 DNA reads TGTGCCATCGGAGCAAGCACAGATACGCAGTATTTT.

The chain links TRBV10-3 to TRBJ2-7; possible D gene TRBD2, 5 bases. Trimming removed 2 bases at V and 4 bases at J, with 6 bases between. The CDR3 length is 12 residues. Looked up from germline, CDR1 is ENHRY and CDR2 is SYGVKD. Here the CDR3 reads CAISEGLYEQYF. CDR3 DNA sequence: TGTGCCATCAGTGAGGGACTGTACGAGCAGTACTTC.

The chain is built from TRBV5-5 and TRBJ2-7; D remains unclear. CDR3 length equals 13 residues. V was clipped by 4 bases and J by 2 bases, with 10 bases between them. Germline loops: CDR1 SGHKS, CDR2 YYEKEE (reference sequence). DNA for the CDR3: TGTGCCAGCAGCCCCGGTCTTGCCTACGAGCAGTACTTC. It translates to CASSPGLAYEQYF.

The chain combines TRBV5-6 with TRBJ1-1, with D unresolved. V was trimmed by 6 bases and J by 6 bases, leaving 18 bases between them. The germline V gene encodes CDR1 SGHDT and CDR2 YYEEEE. The CDR3 extends over 14 amino acids. CDR3 sequence: CASIWTSHPSEAFF. The CDR3 DNA reads TGTGCCAGCATATGGACTTCACACCCTTCTGAAGCTTTCTTT.

This clone has just one count. The V and J genes are TRBV28 and TRBJ1-4, with TRBD1 matching 11 bases. Trimming took 6 bases from V and 6 from J; bases not matched to a gene: 9. The CDR3 is 16 amino acids. The germline V gene has CDR1 MDHEN and CDR2 SYDVKM. The CDR3 loop reads CASRDRPGQGDEKLFF. DNA of the CDR3: TGTGCCAGCAGAGATCGGCCGGGACAGGGGGATGAAAAACTGTTTTTT.

This clone has more than one count but fewer than ten. The gene calls are TRBV7-6 and TRBJ1-3; no firm D call. V was clipped by 6 bases and J by 2 bases, with 8 bases between them. Germline assignment: CDR1 SGHVS and CDR2 FNYEAQ. The CDR3 covers 13 residues. The chain's CDR3 is CASSSGPGNTIYF. As DNA, the CDR3 is TGTGCCAGCAGTAGTGGGCCTGGAAACACCATATATTTT.

V usage is TRBV5-6 and J usage is TRBJ2-5; 9 bases match TRBD1. V lost 4 bases, J lost 3 bases, and 7 bases stayed unmatched. The CDR3 is 15 residues long. CDR1 is SGHDT and CDR2 is YYEEEE in the germline V gene. CDR3: CASSPTGGPKETQYF. DNA of the CDR3: TGTGCCAGCAGCCCTACAGGGGGCCCGAAAGAGACCCAGTACTTC.

V is TRBV6-5 and J is TRBJ2-1, with TRBD2 identical over 8 bases. The CDR3 spans 15 residues. Germline V gene data show CDR1 as MNHEY and CDR2 as SVGAGI. J lost 5 bases, V lost 4 bases, and 7 bases had no gene match. DNA of the CDR3: TGTGCCAGCAGTTCCCGACTAGCGTACGACAATGAGCAGTTCTTC. The encoded protein is CASSSRLAYDNEQFF.

The chain combines TRBV4-2 with TRBJ2-7; a possible D gene is TRBD2 (5 bases). Deletions cut 1 base from V and 3 bases from J, with 10 bases between. The CDR3 has 14 residues. Germline V lookup: CDR1 LGHNA, CDR2 YNFKEQ. CDR3 DNA: TGTGCCAGCAGCCAAGGGACTCCCTACTACGAGCAGTACTTC. Translating gives CASSQGTPYYEQYF.

This clone was seen a single time. The V call is TRBV10-2, the J call TRBJ2-3, with 9 positions matching TRBD2. The CDR3 is 15 residues long. V gave up 11 bases and J gave up 1 base; unmatched junction bases: 10. CDR1 WSHSY and CDR2 SAAADI come from the germline V gene. This CDR3 reads CAPTPLAGGTDTQYF. CDR3 nucleotide sequence: TGCGCCCCCACGCCCTTAGCGGGAGGCACAGATACGCAGTATTTT.

The chain has TRBV5-1 and TRBJ1-1, with D possibly matching TRBD1 (5 bases). Germline V gene lookup returns CDR1 SGHRS and CDR2 YFSETQ. CDR3 length: 14 amino acids. The V end was cut by 1 base, the J end by 7 bases, with 14 bases between. CDR3 sequence: CASSLRAGTGEAFF. The DNA for the CDR3 is TGCGCCAGCAGCTTGAGGGCGGGGACGGGTGAAGCTTTCTTT.

The chain carries TRBV5-4 and TRBJ1-1; no firm D call. Germline V gives CDR1 SGHNT, CDR2 YYREEE (reference sequence). V dropped 4 bases and J dropped 5 bases, with 9 bases sitting between them. This CDR3 is 12 amino acids long. The chain's CDR3 is CASSRGWTEAFF. CDR3 in DNA: TGTGCCAGCAGCCGAGGATGGACTGAAGCTTTCTTT.

J is TRBJ1-1 and V is TRBV2; D gene unclear. Germline loops: CDR1 SNHLY, CDR2 FYNNEI. CDR3 length equals 15 residues. Trimming left V 6 bases short and J 1 base short, with 15 bases between. CDR3 DNA sequence: TGTGCCAGCAGGCCGGATACAGCGGGGAACACTGAAGCTTTCTTT. It codes for CASRPDTAGNTEAFF.

The genes are TRBV18 and TRBJ2-7; D is possibly TRBD2 (6 bases). Germline lookup yields CDR1 KGHSH and CDR2 LQKENI. Trimming cost V 6 bases and J 3 bases, with 12 bases left between them. The CDR3 consists of 13 residues. The CDR3 protein is CASSPGVIYEQYF. DNA of the CDR3: TGTGCCAGCTCGCCGGGGGTAATCTACGAGCAGTACTTC.

The CDR3 spells CASSYSTTYTGELFF. CDR3 nucleotides: TGTGCCAGCAGTTACTCCACTACCTACACCGGGGAGCTGTTTTTT. The chain joins TRBV6-5 to TRBJ2-2, with unresolved D. The germline CDR1 and CDR2 sequences are MNHEY and SVGAGI. This CDR3 region has 15 residues. Deletions cut 0 bases from V and 3 bases from J, with 8 bases between.

CDR3 sequence: CASSQEGGSADTQYF. CDR3 DNA sequence: TGTGCCAGCAGCCAAGAGGGCGGGAGTGCAGATACGCAGTATTTT. V is TRBV4-2 and J is TRBJ2-3, with 7 bases that match TRBD2. The CDR3 is 15 residues long. CDR1 is LGHNA and CDR2 is YNFKEQ in the germline V gene. J was trimmed by 4 bases and V by 0 bases; bases with no gene match: 4.

This chain links TRBV6-1 with TRBJ1-2, with D uncertain. Germline V lookup: CDR1 MNHNS, CDR2 SASEGT. V lost 3 bases to trimming and J lost 5 bases, with 10 bases between them. CDR3 length equals 13 residues. CDR3 in amino acids: CASSDPPGYGYTF. In DNA form, the CDR3 reads TGTGCCAGCAGTGACCCCCCGGGTTATGGCTACACCTTC.

This chain joins TRBV10-3 and TRBJ1-1; 7 positions match TRBD1. The CDR3 runs 14 residues. The germline gives CDR1 ENHRY, CDR2 SYGVKD. V was clipped by 5 bases and J by 4 bases; unmatched bases: 7. In DNA form, the CDR3 reads TGTGCCATCAGTTACAGGGGAGCGATCACTGAAGCTTTCTTT. As protein: CAISYRGAITEAFF.

The chain recombines TRBV30 with TRBJ2-7, with 8 bases aligning to TRBD1. Unmatched junction bases numbered 3, after V lost 0 bases and J lost 2 bases. Germline V lookup: CDR1 GTSNPN, CDR2 SVGIG (reference sequence). This CDR3 contains 14 residues. This CDR3 is CAWSVGQGAYEQYF. The CDR3 DNA sequence: TGTGCCTGGAGTGTAGGACAGGGCGCCTACGAGCAGTACTTC. Using reference TRBV30 and TRBJ2-7 for the parts outside the CDR3, the full variable domain is SQTIHQWPATLVQPVGSPLSLECTVEGTSNPNLYWYRQAAGRGLQLLFYSVGIGQISSEVPQNLSASRPQDRQFILSSKKLLLSDSGFYLCAWSVGQGAYEQYFGPGTRLTVT.

The V and J genes are TRBV19 and TRBJ1-2; 8 bases agree with TRBD1. The CDR3 is 15 residues long. After removal of 5 bases from V and 6 bases from J, the junction contained 11 bases not matched to a gene. Germline lookup yields CDR1 LNHDA and CDR2 SQIVND (reference sequence). The CDR3 here is CASSPIAQGADGYTF. The CDR3 DNA follows: TGTGCCAGTAGTCCGATAGCCCAGGGGGCGGATGGCTACACCTTC. Looking up the rest from reference TRBV19 and TRBJ1-2 gives the full variable domain: DGGITQSPKYLFRKEGQNVTLSCEQNLNHDAMYWYRQDPGQGLRLIYYSQIVNDFQKGDIAEGYSVSREKKESFPLTVTSAQKNPTAFYLCASSPIAQGADGYTFGSGTRLTVV.

The chain employs TRBV19 and TRBJ2-1; possibly TRBD2 for D (6 bases). The CDR3 contains 16 residues. Deletions cut 5 bases from V and 9 bases from J, with 23 bases between. CDR1 and CDR2 (germline): LNHDA, SQIVND (reference sequence). CDR3 in amino acids: CASSPLSGGTAREQFF. In DNA form, the CDR3 reads TGTGCCAGTAGTCCACTCAGCGGCGGGACGGCTCGTGAGCAGTTCTTC.

V is TRBV5-1 and J is TRBJ1-2, with TRBD1 matching 7 bases. The CDR3 has 17 residues. From germline, CDR1 is SGHRS and CDR2 YFSETQ. Unmatched junction bases numbered 18, after V lost 4 bases and J lost 6 bases. The CDR3 spells CASSPQGQTRGRNGYTF. CDR3 sequence (DNA): TGCGCCAGCAGCCCACAGGGACAGACACGAGGAAGAAATGGCTACACCTTC.

The rearrangement joins TRBV5-1 to TRBJ2-7; 7 bases are a match to TRBD2. The CDR3 runs 17 residues. Germline values: CDR1 SGHRS, CDR2 YFSETQ. The ends lost 4 bases at V and 3 bases at J; junction bases unmatched: 16. The CDR3 DNA reads as TGCGCCAGCAGCCAACGAGGTTGGCGGGAGATTGGCTACGAGCAGTACTTC. It specifies CASSQRGWREIGYEQYF. Looking up the rest from reference TRBV5-1 and TRBJ2-7 gives the full variable domain: KAGVTQTPRYLIKTRGQQVTLSCSPISGHRSVSWYQQTPGQGLQFLFEYFSETQRNKGNFPGRFSGRQFSNSRSEMNVSTLELGDSALYLCASSQRGWREIGYEQYFGPGTRLTVT.

This clone showed up just a few times. The rearrangement joins TRBV5-6 to TRBJ2-5, with D possibly TRBD1 on 5 matching bases. Germline loops: CDR1 SGHDT, CDR2 YYEEEE. The germline V and J ends were trimmed by 1 base and 5 bases, with 15 bases remaining between them. CDR3 length: 15 amino acids. The CDR3 DNA follows: TGTGCCAGCAGCTTGAGGGGCCCGTCTGGCGAGACCCAGTACTTC. Translation gives CASSLRGPSGETQYF.

V and J are TRBV28 and TRBJ2-1; D unclear. Germline V gene data show CDR1 as MDHEN and CDR2 as SYDVKM. Between the trimmed V and J ends, which lost 3 bases and 2 bases, there was a span of 5 bases. The CDR3 contains 13 residues. DNA of the CDR3: TGTGCCAGCAGTTTCCAGGCCTACAATGAGCAGTTCTTC. Its translation: CASSFQAYNEQFF.

The chain employs TRBV5-4 and TRBJ2-1; D possibly corresponds to TRBD1 (6 bases). V lost 0 bases to trimming and J lost 5 bases, with 12 bases between them. Germline V lookup: CDR1 SGHNT, CDR2 YYREEE (reference sequence). The CDR3 length is 15 residues. In DNA, the CDR3 is TGTGCCAGCAGCTTGGGGACAGCCCCCCACAATGAGCAGTTCTTC. Translating it yields CASSLGTAPHNEQFF.

This chain joins TRBV5-1 and TRBJ1-4; the D gene is possibly TRBD1 (5 bases). Germline V gene data show CDR1 as SGHRS and CDR2 as YFSETQ. Trimming cost V 4 bases and J 8 bases, with 18 bases left between them. The CDR3 runs to 15 residues. As DNA, the CDR3 is TGCGCCAGCAGCCCGCCTGGGGGGGTAAAGGAAAAACTGTTTTTT. This gives the protein CASSPPGGVKEKLFF.

The chain is built from TRBV7-2 and TRBJ1-1; 8 bases fit TRBD1. The junction had 7 bases not matched to a gene; V was cut back by 1 base and J by 0 bases. This CDR3 region has 17 residues. The V gene's germline CDR1 is SGHTA and CDR2 FQGNSA. CDR3 DNA: TGTGCCAGCAGCTTAGTAGGACAGGGTTATATGAACACTGAAGCTTTCTTT. Amino acid sequence: CASSLVGQGYMNTEAFF. Filled out from reference TRBV7-2 and TRBJ1-1, the complete variable domain reads GAGVSQSPSNKVTEKGKDVELRCDPISGHTALYWYRQSLGQGLEFLIYFQGNSAPDKSGLPSDRFSAERTGGSVSTLTIQRTQQEDSAVYLCASSLVGQGYMNTEAFFGQGTRLTVV.

This chain connects TRBV2 to TRBJ2-5, with 14 bases fitting TRBD2. Germline CDR1 SNHLY, CDR2 FYNNEI. Trimming took 5 bases from V and 5 from J; bases not matched to a gene: 4. This CDR3 has 15 residues. CDR3 protein: CASSPRLAGGETQYF. CDR3 DNA sequence: TGTGCCAGCAGTCCCCGACTAGCGGGAGGGGAGACCCAGTACTTC.

This rearrangement joins TRBV7-3 to TRBJ2-7; D is unclear. Trimming left V 2 bases short and J 0 bases short, with 14 bases between. Germline CDR1 SGHTA, CDR2 FQGTGA. The CDR3 runs 16 residues. CDR3 sequence (DNA): TGTGCCAGCAGCTTAGCAGGTGGGCTACTCTCCTACGAGCAGTACTTC. It yields the protein CASSLAGGLLSYEQYF.